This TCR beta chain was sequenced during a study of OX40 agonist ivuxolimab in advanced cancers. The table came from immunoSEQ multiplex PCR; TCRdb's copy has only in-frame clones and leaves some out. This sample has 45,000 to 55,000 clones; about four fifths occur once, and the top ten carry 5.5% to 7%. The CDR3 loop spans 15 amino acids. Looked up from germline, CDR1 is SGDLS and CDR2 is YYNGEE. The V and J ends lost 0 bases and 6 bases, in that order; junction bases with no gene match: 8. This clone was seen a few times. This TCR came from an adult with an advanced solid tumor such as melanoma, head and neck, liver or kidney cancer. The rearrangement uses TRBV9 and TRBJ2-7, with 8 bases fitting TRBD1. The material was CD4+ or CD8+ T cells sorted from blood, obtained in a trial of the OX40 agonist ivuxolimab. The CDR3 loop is CASSVEGTGLSEQYF. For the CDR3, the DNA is TGTGCCAGCAGCGTAGAGGGGACAGGCTTAAGCGAGCAGTACTTC.